This T cell receptor (beta chain) was obtained from a study of early stage breast cancer tumors. J gave up 3 bases and V 1 base, and 7 bases lay outside the gene matches. The V gene's germline CDR1 is MGHRA and CDR2 YSYEKL. The CDR3 has 17 amino acids. The data were produced by immunoSEQ multiplex PCR, yet TCRdb's version contains in-frame clones alone and is incomplete. The sample includes some 41,000 clones, around 70% of them seen just once. This receptor was obtained from a person aged 45 to 59 with breast cancer. The rearrangement links TRBV4-1 to TRBJ2-1, with 9 bases matching TRBD2. Sequenced sample: blood. The CDR3 DNA follows: TGCGCCAGCAGCCAAGGGGTTAGCGGGAGTCGCTACAATGAGCAGTTCTTC. As protein: CASSQGVSGSRYNEQFF.